This T cell receptor delta chain appears in the sequencing data of a study of γδ T cells in repeated Plasmodium falciparum infection. For the study at large: Some Malian samples span acute malaria episodes; others come from no-transmission periods.

This clone was counted between two and nine times. The protein given by TCRdb reflects a much larger clone and differs at residue 14 from this DNA's translation, likely from a read error; the protein shown is the DNA's translation. The germline gives CDR1 GEAIGNYY, CDR2 EKD. The CDR3 runs to 16 residues. Vgamma9/Vdelta2+ and Vdelta2-negative gammadelta T cells were flow-sorted from PBMC for bulk sequencing. With CATT, TCRdb re-called clones from the multiplex PCR reads. The data hold tens of thousands of delta-chain clones, with over 1.5% observed a single time. The sample taken for sequencing was gamma-delta T cells from blood. The chain carries TRDV2 and TRDJ1, with 9 bases that match TRDD3. The clonotype originates from a pool of human donors (malaria-infected and uninfected, not separated). This CDR3 reads CALRRGYDLYTDKHIF. DNA of the CDR3: TGTGCCCTACGACGGGGATACGATCTGTACACCGATAAACACATCTTT.